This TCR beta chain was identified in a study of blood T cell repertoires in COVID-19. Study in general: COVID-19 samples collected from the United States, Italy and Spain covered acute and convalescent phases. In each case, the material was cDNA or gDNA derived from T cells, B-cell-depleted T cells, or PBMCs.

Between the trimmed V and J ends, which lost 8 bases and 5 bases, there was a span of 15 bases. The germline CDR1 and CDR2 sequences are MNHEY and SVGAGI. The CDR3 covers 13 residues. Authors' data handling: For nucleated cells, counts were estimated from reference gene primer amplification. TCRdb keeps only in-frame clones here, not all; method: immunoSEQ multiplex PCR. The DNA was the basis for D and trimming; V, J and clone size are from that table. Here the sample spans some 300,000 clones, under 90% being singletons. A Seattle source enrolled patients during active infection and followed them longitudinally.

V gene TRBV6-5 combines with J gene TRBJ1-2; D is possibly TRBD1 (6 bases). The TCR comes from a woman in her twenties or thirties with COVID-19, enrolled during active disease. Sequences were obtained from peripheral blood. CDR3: CASEQGQGYGYTF. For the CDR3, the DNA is TGTGCCAGCGAGCAAGGGCAGGGGTATGGCTACACCTTC.